The 16 T cell receptor beta chains given below trace back to one sample, sequenced in a study of monozygotic twins with cystic fibrosis (dated by TCRdb to the early 2020s). Library generation was performed with the immunoSEQ multiplex PCR assay. Imported from immuneACCESS, the table was reduced by TCRdb to in-frame sequences with V and J called. These copies leave out some clones; in studies compared against another copy, an unresolved V gene accounts for under half, and the cause of the remainder is not known. The table for this sample lists roughly 14,000 clones; over 80% of them were counted only once. The top ten constitute 9.3% of the sample. Sequencing was carried out using blood. These receptors were taken from a girl aged 2 to 10 with cystic fibrosis.

This chain uses TRBV4-2 with TRBJ2-2, with D unclear. Germline lookup yields CDR1 LGHNA and CDR2 YNFKEQ. Trimming removed 0 bases at V and 6 bases at J, with 11 bases between. The CDR3 runs to 15 residues. The CDR3 here is CASSQDGVEAGELFF. As DNA, the CDR3 is TGTGCCAGCAGCCAAGATGGCGTAGAGGCCGGGGAGCTGTTTTTT.

The chain couples TRBV6-1 to TRBJ2-3; D assignment may be TRBD1 or TRBD2 (5 bases each). CDR1 and CDR2 from the germline V gene are MNHNS and SASEGT. The CDR3 has 17 residues. The V and J ends lost 1 base and 2 bases respectively, with 16 bases between them. The CDR3 bases are TGTGCCAGCAGTGAAGTGGGGGTAGCGATTACCACAGATACGCAGTATTTT. This encodes CASSEVGVAITTDTQYF.

The chain combines TRBV10-3 with TRBJ2-1; the D gene could be TRBD1 or TRBD2 (5 bases each). This CDR3 contains 16 residues. Germline V gene lookup returns CDR1 ENHRY and CDR2 SYGVKD. The ends were cut back, 6 bases at V and 0 bases at J, with 15 bases in the middle. CDR3 amino acids: CAISDSSRGSYNEQFF. In DNA, the CDR3 is TGTGCCATCAGCGACAGTAGTCGGGGCTCCTACAATGAGCAGTTCTTC.

The sample holds one count of this clone. The V and J genes are TRBV5-6 and TRBJ2-7; 9 positions agree with TRBD1. J lost 3 bases, V lost 5 bases, and 6 bases had no gene match. Germline V gives CDR1 SGHDT, CDR2 YYEEEE. The CDR3 totals 14 residues. CDR3 sequence: CASRRTGVIYEQYF. Here the CDR3 DNA reads TGTGCCAGCAGGCGGACAGGGGTAATCTACGAGCAGTACTTC. Variable domain in full (rest from reference TRBV5-6 and TRBJ2-7): DAGVTQSPTHLIKTRGQQVTLRCSPKSGHDTVSWYQQALGQGPQFIFQYYEEEERQRGNFPDRFSGHQFPNYSSELNVNALLLGDSALYLCASRRTGVIYEQYFGPGTRLTVT.

This chain connects TRBV28 to TRBJ2-1; D not certain. The length of the CDR3 is 12 residues. V lost 2 bases, J lost 9 bases, and 8 bases lay in between. CDR1 is MDHEN and CDR2 is SYDVKM in the germline V gene. Here the CDR3 reads CASSLTGFEQFF. In DNA form, the CDR3 reads TGTGCCAGCAGTTTAACCGGGTTTGAGCAGTTCTTC.

The V and J genes are TRBV4-2 and TRBJ2-7; possibly TRBD2 for D (6 bases). Trimming removed 3 bases at V and 4 bases at J, with 7 bases between. Germline assignment: CDR1 LGHNA and CDR2 YNFKEQ. The CDR3 consists of 12 residues. For the CDR3, the DNA is TGTGCCAGCAGCCAGAGCGGGTACGAGCAGTACTTC. It is translated as CASSQSGYEQYF.

V gene TRBV28 combines with J gene TRBJ1-5; 7 positions match TRBD1. Germline V gene sequence: CDR1 MDHEN, CDR2 SYDVKM. V lost 7 bases to trimming and J lost 4 bases; unmatched junction nucleotides: 1. The CDR3 covers 12 residues. Here the CDR3 reads CASMTGNQPQHF. The CDR3 DNA reads TGTGCCAGCATGACAGGGAATCAGCCCCAGCATTTT.

The V call is TRBV18, the J call TRBJ1-1; 10 nucleotides line up with TRBD1. Germline V CDR1 and CDR2: KGHSH, LQKENI. The length of the CDR3 is 15 residues. V trimming: 4 bases; J trimming: 2 bases; junction bases outside the gene matches: 4. Here the CDR3 reads CASSLLTGGNTEAFF. CDR3 coding DNA: TGTGCCAGCTCACTACTGACAGGGGGCAACACTGAAGCTTTCTTT.

The chain couples TRBV18 to TRBJ2-5, with a possible D match to TRBD1 (5 bases). V lost 0 bases and J 4 bases, leaving 9 bases between the germline ends. The CDR3 length is 14 residues. Per germline, CDR1 KGHSH and CDR2 LQKENI. CDR3: CASSPPFDRETQYF. As DNA, the CDR3 is TGTGCCAGCTCACCACCCTTTGACAGAGAGACCCAGTACTTC.

The table lists this clone with a few counts. J is TRBJ1-2 and V is TRBV18; D gene unclear. V was clipped by 6 bases and J by 3 bases, with 14 bases between them. The length of the CDR3 is 14 residues. In germline, CDR1 is KGHSH, CDR2 LQKENI. CDR3 protein: CASSPMTDYYGYTF. CDR3 nucleotides: TGTGCCAGCTCGCCTATGACGGACTACTATGGCTACACCTTC.

This chain uses TRBV2 with TRBJ1-3; the D is unclear. Trimming shortened V by 1 base and J by 4 bases, and 11 bases separated the two germline ends. This CDR3 spans 15 amino acids. Germline values: CDR1 SNHLY, CDR2 FYNNEI. CDR3 amino acids: CASSEVPVPGNTIYF. In nucleotides, the CDR3 is TGTGCCAGCAGTGAAGTACCAGTACCAGGAAACACCATATATTTT.

This chain links TRBV11-3 with TRBJ2-1; D tentatively fits TRBD1 or TRBD2 (5 bases each). CDR3 length: 15 residues. The germline CDR1 and CDR2 sequences are SGHNT and YENEEA. Trimming shortened V by 2 bases and J by 6 bases, and 14 bases separated the two germline ends. The CDR3 DNA reads TGTGCCAGCAGCTTATTAGTAGGGACGACCAATGAGCAGTTCTTC. Its protein product is CASSLLVGTTNEQFF.

The chain couples TRBV5-4 to TRBJ1-2; D remains unclear. CDR3 length: 12 amino acids. With 4 bases removed from V and 4 bases from J, the gap between germline ends came to 8 bases. Looked up from germline, CDR1 is SGHNT and CDR2 is YYREEE (reference sequence). The CDR3 nucleotides are TGTGCCAGCAGCCCTTCGAGCTATGGCTACACCTTC. Translated: CASSPSSYGYTF.

J is TRBJ1-5 and V is TRBV7-2, with D uncertain. V lost 2 bases and J lost 0, with 8 bases in between. CDR1 and CDR2 from the germline V gene are SGHTA and FQGNSA. CDR3 length: 15 residues. CDR3 amino acids: CASSLSDRSNQPQHF. CDR3 bases: TGTGCCAGCAGCTTAAGCGACCGTAGCAATCAGCCCCAGCATTTT.

The gene calls are TRBV4-1 and TRBJ2-3, with TRBD2 matching 9 bases. Germline-derived CDR1 and CDR2 are MGHRA and YSYEKL. V was clipped by 4 bases and J by 0 bases; unmatched bases: 5. CDR3 length: 16 amino acids. CDR3 nucleotides: TGCGCCAGCAGCCTTCCAACTAGCGGGAGCACAGATACGCAGTATTTT. Its protein is CASSLPTSGSTDTQYF.

This chain links TRBV27 with TRBJ2-7; TRBD2 matches at 14 bases. This CDR3 comprises 16 residues. After removal of 5 bases from V and 7 bases from J, the junction contained 10 bases not matched to a gene. The germline V gene has CDR1 MNHEY and CDR2 SMNVEV (reference sequence). This CDR3 is CASSPTGTSGRREQYF. The CDR3 region has the DNA TGTGCCAGCAGTCCAACCGGGACTAGCGGGAGAAGGGAGCAGTACTTC.